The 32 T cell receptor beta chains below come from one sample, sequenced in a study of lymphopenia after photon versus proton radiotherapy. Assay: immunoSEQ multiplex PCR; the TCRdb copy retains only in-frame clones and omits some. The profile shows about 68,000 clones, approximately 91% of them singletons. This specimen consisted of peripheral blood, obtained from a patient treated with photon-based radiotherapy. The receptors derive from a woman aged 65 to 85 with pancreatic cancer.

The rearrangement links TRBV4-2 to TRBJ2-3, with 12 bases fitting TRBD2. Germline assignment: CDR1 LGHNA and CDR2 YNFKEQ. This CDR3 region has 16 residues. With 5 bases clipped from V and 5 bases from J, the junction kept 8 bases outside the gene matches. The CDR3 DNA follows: TGTGCCAGCAGCTCCCGGACTAGCGGGATTGGAGATACGCAGTATTTT. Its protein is CASSSRTSGIGDTQYF.

In DNA, the CDR3 is TGTGCCAGCAGCTTGGGGGAGAACACTGAAGCTTTCTTT. This gives the protein CASSLGENTEAFF. The chain employs TRBV27 and TRBJ1-1; TRBD1 is a possible D gene (5 bases). Germline V gene data show CDR1 as MNHEY and CDR2 as SMNVEV (reference sequence). Trimming pared 6 bases from V and 1 base from J, leaving 9 bases between. This CDR3 is built from 13 residues.

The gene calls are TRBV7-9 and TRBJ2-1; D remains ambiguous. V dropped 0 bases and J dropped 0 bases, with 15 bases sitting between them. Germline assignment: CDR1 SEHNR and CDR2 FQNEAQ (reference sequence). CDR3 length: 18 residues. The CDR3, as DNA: TGTGCCAGCAGCTTAGCCATAGGAGTTGTTTACTCCTACAATGAGCAGTTCTTC. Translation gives CASSLAIGVVYSYNEQFF.

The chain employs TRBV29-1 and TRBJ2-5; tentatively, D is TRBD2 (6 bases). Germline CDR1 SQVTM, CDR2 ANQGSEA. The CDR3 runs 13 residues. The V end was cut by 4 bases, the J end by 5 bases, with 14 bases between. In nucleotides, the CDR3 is TGCAGCGTTGCGGGGGTATTTGTTGAGACCCAGTACTTC. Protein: CSVAGVFVETQYF.

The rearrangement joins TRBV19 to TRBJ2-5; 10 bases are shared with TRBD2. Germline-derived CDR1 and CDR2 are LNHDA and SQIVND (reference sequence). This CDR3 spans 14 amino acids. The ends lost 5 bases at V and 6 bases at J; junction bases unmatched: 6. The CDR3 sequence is CASSFSGRGQTQYF. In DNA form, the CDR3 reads TGTGCCAGTAGTTTCAGCGGGAGGGGCCAGACCCAGTACTTC.

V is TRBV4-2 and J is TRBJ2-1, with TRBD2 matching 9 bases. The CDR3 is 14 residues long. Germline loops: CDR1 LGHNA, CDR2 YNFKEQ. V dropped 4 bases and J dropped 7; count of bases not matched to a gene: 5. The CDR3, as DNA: TGTGCCAGCAGCCCTTGGACTAGCGCGAATGAGCAGTTCTTC. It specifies CASSPWTSANEQFF.

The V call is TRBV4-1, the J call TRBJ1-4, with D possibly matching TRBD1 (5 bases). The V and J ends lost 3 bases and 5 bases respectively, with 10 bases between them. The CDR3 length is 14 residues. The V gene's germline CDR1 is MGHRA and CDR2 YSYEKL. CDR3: CASSHIQGNEKLFF. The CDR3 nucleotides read TGCGCCAGCAGCCATATCCAGGGCAATGAAAAACTGTTTTTT.

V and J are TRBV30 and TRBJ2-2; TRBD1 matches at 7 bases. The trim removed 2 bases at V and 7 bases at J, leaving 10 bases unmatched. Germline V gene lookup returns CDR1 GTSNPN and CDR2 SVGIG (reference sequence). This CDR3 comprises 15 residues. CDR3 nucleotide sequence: TGTGCCTGGAGTCGGACAGGTCATGGGAACGGGGAGCTGTTTTTT. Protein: CAWSRTGHGNGELFF.

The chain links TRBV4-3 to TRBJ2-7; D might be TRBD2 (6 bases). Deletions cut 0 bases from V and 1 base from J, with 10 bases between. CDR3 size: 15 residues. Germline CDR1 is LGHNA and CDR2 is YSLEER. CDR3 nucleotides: TGCGCCAGCAGCCAAGATAGGGAGGAGTCCTACGAGCAGTACTTC. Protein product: CASSQDREESYEQYF.

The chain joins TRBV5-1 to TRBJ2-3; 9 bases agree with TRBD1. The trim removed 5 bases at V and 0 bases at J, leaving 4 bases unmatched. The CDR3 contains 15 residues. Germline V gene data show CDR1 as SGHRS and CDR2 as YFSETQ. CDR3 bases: TGCGCCAGCAGTAACGGACAGGGGAGCACAGATACGCAGTATTTT. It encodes CASSNGQGSTDTQYF.

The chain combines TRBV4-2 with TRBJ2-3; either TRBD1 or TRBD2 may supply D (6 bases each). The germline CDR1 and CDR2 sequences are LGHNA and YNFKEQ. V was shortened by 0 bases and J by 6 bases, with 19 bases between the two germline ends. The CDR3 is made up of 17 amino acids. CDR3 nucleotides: TGTGCCAGCAGCCAAGACGTGGCTAGCCGGAGGGGGGATACGCAGTATTTT. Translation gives CASSQDVASRRGDTQYF.

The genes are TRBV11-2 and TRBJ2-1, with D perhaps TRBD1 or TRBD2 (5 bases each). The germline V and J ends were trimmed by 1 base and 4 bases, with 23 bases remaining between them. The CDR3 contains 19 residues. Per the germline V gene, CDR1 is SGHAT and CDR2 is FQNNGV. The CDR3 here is CASSLVGRPGRRSYNEQFF. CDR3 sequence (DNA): TGTGCCAGCAGCTTAGTAGGGAGACCGGGACGGAGAAGTTACAATGAGCAGTTCTTC.

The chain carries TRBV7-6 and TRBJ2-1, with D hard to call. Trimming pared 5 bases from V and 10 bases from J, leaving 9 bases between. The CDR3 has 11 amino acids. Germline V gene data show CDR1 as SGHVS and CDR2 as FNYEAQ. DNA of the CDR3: TGTGCCAGCAGCAAGAGCCGGGAGCAGTTCTTC. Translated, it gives CASSKSREQFF.

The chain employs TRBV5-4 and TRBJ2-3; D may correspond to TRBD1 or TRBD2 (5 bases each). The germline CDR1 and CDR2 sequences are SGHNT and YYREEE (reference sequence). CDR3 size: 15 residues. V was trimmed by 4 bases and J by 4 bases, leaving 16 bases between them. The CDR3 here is CASSREGPRADTQYF. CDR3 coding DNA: TGTGCCAGCAGCCGCGAGGGGCCTAGGGCAGATACGCAGTATTTT.

The CDR3 DNA follows: TGTGCCAGCAGCTCAGAGCGGGACGTATACAATGAGCAGTTCTTC. It translates to CASSSERDVYNEQFF. This chain joins TRBV7-3 and TRBJ2-1; 7 bases align to TRBD2. CDR3 length: 15 residues. J gave up 4 bases and V 4 bases, and 7 bases lay outside the gene matches. Germline values: CDR1 SGHTA, CDR2 FQGTGA.

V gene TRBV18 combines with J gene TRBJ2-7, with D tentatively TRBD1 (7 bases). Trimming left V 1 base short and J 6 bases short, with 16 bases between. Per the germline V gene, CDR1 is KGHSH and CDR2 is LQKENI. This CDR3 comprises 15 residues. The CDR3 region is CASSPRGTAGGEQYF. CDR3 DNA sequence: TGTGCCAGCTCACCACGGGGGACAGCCGGGGGCGAGCAGTACTTC.

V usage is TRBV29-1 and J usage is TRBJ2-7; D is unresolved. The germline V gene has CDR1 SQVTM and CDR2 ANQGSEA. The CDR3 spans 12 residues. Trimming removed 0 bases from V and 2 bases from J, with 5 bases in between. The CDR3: CSVEDHTYEQYF. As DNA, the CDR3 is TGCAGCGTTGAAGATCACACCTACGAGCAGTACTTC.

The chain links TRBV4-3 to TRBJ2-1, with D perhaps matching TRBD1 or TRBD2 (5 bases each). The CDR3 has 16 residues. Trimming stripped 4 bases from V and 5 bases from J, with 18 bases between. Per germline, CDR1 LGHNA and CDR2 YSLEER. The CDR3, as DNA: TGCGCCAGCAGCCCCATTTCAGGGACGTTCGACAATGAGCAGTTCTTC. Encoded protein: CASSPISGTFDNEQFF.

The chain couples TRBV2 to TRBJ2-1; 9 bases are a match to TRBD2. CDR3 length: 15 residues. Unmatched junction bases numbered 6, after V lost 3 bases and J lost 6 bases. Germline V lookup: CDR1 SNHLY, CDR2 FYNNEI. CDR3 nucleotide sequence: TGTGCCAGCAGTGAGTCGGGACTAGCAACCAATGAGCAGTTCTTC. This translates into CASSESGLATNEQFF. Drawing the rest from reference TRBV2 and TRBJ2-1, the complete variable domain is EPEVTQTPSHQVTQMGQEVILRCVPISNHLYFYWYRQILGQKVEFLVSFYNNEISEKSEIFDDQFSVERPDGSNFTLKIRSTKLEDSAMYFCASSESGLATNEQFFGPGTRLTVL.

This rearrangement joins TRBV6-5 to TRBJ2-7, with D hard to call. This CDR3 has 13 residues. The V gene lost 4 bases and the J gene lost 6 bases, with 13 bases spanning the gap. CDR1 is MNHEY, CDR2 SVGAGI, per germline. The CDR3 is CASSSLDKSEQYF. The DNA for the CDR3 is TGTGCCAGCAGTTCTCTCGACAAGTCCGAGCAGTACTTC.

CDR3 DNA sequence: TGTGCCAGCAGCTTAGGGGACAGGGACTACGAGCAGTACTTC. Its translation is CASSLGDRDYEQYF. The chain has TRBV7-9 and TRBJ2-7; 9 nucleotides align to TRBD1. The CDR3 is made up of 14 amino acids. In germline, CDR1 is SEHNR, CDR2 FQNEAQ (reference sequence). With 1 base clipped from V and 3 bases from J, the junction kept 1 base outside the gene matches.

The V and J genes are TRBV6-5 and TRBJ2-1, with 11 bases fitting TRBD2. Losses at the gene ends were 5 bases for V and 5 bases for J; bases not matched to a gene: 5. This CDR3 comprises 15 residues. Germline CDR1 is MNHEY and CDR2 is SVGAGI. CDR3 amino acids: CASSAGTSGHNEQFF. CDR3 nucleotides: TGTGCCAGCAGTGCAGGGACTAGCGGTCACAATGAGCAGTTCTTC.

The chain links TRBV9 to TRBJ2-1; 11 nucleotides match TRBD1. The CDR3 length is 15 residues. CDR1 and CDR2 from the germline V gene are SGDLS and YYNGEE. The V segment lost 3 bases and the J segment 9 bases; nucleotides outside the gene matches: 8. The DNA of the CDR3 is TGTGCCAGCAGCGCGGGACAGGGGGTCGGTGGTGAGCAGTTCTTC. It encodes CASSAGQGVGGEQFF.

For the CDR3, the DNA is TGTGCCAGCAGTCCCCTGACTAGCGGGCCCTACTTC. It encodes CASSPLTSGPYF. The chain carries TRBV28 and TRBJ2-7; 10 bases line up with TRBD2. CDR3 length: 12 residues. The trim removed 5 bases at V and 13 bases at J, leaving 8 bases unmatched. Germline V gene lookup returns CDR1 MDHEN and CDR2 SYDVKM. Together with reference TRBV28 and TRBJ2-7, the CDR3 gives the full variable domain: DVKVTQSSRYLVKRTGEKVFLECVQDMDHENMFWYRQDPGLGLRLIYFSYDVKMKEKGDIPEGYSVSREKKERFSLILESASTNQTSMYLCASSPLTSGPYFGPGTRLTVT.

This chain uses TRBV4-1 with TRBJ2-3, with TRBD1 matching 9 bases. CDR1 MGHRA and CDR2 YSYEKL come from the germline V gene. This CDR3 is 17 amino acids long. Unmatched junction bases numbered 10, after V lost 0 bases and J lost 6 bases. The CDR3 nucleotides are TGCGCCAGCAGCCAAGAACCCTGGGACAGGGCATTGGATACGCAGTATTTT. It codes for CASSQEPWDRALDTQYF.

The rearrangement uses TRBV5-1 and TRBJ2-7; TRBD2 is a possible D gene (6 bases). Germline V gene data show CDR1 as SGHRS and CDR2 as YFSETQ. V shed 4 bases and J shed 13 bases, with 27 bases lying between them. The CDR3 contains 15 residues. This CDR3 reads CASSAGPGTGPPSYF. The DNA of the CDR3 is TGCGCCAGCAGCGCCGGACCGGGGACTGGCCCCCCCTCCTACTTC.

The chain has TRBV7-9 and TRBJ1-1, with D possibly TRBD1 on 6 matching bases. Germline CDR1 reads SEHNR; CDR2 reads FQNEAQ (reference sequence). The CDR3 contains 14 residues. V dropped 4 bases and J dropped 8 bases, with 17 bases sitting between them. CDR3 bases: TGTGCCAGCAGCTCCCGGGGGCTGGAAACAGAAGCTTTCTTT. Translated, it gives CASSSRGLETEAFF. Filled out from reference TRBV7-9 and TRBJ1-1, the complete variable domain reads DTGVSQNPRHKITKRGQNVTFRCDPISEHNRLYWYRQTLGQGPEFLTYFQNEAQLEKSRLLSDRFSAERPKGSFSTLEIQRTEQGDSAMYLCASSSRGLETEAFFGQGTRLTVV.

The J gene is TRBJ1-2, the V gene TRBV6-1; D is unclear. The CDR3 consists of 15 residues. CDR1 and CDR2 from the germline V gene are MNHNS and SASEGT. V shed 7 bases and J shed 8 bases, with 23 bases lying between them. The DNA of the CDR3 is TGTGCCAGCACAATGTCGGGTAGGTCCCGTGAAGGCTACACCTTC. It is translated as CASTMSGRSREGYTF.

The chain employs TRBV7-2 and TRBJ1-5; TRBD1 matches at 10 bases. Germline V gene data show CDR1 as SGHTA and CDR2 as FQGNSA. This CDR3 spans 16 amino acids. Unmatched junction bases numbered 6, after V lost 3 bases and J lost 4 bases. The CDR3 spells CASSFGGGQGNQPQHF. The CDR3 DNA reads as TGTGCCAGCAGCTTTGGAGGGGGACAGGGGAATCAGCCCCAGCATTTT. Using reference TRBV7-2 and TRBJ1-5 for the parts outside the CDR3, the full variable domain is GAGVSQSPSNKVTEKGKDVELRCDPISGHTALYWYRQSLGQGLEFLIYFQGNSAPDKSGLPSDRFSAERTGGSVSTLTIQRTQQEDSAVYLCASSFGGGQGNQPQHFGDGTRLSIL.

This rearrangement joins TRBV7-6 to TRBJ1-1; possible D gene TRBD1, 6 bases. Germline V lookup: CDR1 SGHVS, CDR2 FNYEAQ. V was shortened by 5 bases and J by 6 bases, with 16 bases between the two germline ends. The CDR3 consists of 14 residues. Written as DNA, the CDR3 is TGTGCCAGCAGCGTAAGGGGGGGAAACGCTGAAGCTTTCTTT. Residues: CASSVRGGNAEAFF.

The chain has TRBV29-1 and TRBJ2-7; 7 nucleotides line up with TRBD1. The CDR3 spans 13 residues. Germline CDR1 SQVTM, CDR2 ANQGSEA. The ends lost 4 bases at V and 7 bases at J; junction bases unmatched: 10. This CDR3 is CSVGRGGGGEQYF. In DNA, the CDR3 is TGCAGCGTTGGTCGAGGGGGCGGTGGGGAGCAGTACTTC.

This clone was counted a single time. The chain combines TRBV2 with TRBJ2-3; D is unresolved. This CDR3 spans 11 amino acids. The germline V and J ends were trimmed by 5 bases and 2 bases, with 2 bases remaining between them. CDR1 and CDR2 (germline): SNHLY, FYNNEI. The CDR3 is CASSLTDTQYF. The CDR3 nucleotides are TGTGCCAGCAGTCTCACAGATACGCAGTATTTT.